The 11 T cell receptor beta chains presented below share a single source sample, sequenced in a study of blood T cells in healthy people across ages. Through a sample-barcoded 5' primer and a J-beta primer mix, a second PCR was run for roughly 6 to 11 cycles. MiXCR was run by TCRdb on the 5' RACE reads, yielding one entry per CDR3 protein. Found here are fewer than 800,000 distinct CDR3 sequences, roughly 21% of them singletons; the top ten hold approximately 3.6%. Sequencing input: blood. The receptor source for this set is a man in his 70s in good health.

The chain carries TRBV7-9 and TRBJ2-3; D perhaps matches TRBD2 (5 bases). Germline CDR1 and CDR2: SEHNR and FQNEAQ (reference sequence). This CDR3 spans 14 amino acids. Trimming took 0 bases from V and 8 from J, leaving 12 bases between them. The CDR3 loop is CASSLASGKGTQYF. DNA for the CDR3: TGTGCCAGCAGCTTAGCGTCGGGGAAGGGTACGCAGTATTTT.

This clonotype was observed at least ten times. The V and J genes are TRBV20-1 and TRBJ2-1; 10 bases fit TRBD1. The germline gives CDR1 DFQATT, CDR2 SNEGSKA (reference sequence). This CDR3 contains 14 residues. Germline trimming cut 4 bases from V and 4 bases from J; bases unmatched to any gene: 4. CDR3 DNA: TGCAGTGCTATCCCGGGACAGGGGTACAATGAGCAGTTCTTC. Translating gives CSAIPGQGYNEQFF.

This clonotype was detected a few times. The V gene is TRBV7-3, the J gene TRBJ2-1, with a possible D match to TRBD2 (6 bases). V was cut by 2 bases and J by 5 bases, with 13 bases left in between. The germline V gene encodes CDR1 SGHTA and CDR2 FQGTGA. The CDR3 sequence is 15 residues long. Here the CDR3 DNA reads TGTGCCAGCAGCTTAGGAGGGCCGGAAGACAATGAGCAGTTCTTC. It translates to CASSLGGPEDNEQFF.

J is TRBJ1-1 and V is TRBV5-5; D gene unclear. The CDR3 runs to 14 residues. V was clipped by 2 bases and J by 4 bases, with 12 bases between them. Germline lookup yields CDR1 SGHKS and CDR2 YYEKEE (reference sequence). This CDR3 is CASSFGEVGTEAFF. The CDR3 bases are TGTGCCAGCAGCTTTGGGGAGGTCGGCACTGAAGCTTTCTTT.

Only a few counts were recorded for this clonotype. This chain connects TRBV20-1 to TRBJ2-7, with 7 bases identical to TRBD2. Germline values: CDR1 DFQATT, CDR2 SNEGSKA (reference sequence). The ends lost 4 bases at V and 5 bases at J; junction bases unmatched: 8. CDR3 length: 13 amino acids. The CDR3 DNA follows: TGCAGTGCTACCCGGGGGGTCGGGCACGAGCAGTACTTC. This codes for CSATRGVGHEQYF.

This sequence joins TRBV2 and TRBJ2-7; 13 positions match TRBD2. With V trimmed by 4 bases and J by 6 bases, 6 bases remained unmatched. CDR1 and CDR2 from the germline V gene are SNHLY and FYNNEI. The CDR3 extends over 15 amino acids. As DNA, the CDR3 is TGTGCCAGCAGTGGGACTAGCGGGAGTATCGGCGAGCAGTACTTC. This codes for CASSGTSGSIGEQYF. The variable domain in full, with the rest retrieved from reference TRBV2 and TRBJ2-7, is EPEVTQTPSHQVTQMGQEVILRCVPISNHLYFYWYRQILGQKVEFLVSFYNNEISEKSEIFDDQFSVERPDGSNFTLKIRSTKLEDSAMYFCASSGTSGSIGEQYFGPGTRLTVT.

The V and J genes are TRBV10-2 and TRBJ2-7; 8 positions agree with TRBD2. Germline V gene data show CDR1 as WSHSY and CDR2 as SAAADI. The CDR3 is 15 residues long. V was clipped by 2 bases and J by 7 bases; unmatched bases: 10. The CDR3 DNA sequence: TGCGCCAGCAGTGAGGAGACGGGAGGGCCACGAGAGCAGTACTTC. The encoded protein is CASSEETGGPREQYF.

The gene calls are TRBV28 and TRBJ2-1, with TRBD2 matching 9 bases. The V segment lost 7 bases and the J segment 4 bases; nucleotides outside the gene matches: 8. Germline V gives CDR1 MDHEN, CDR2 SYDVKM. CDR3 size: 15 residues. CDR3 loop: CASTPRTSVYNEQFF. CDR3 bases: TGTGCCAGCACCCCCAGGACTAGCGTTTACAATGAGCAGTTCTTC. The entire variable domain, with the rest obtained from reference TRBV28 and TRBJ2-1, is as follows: DVKVTQSSRYLVKRTGEKVFLECVQDMDHENMFWYRQDPGLGLRLIYFSYDVKMKEKGDIPEGYSVSREKKERFSLILESASTNQTSMYLCASTPRTSVYNEQFFGPGTRLTVL.

The chain's CDR3 is CSAVGLAGEREQYF. CDR3 DNA sequence: TGCAGTGCCGTGGGACTAGCGGGCGAAAGGGAGCAGTACTTC. The chain joins TRBV20-1 to TRBJ2-7, with 12 bases lining up with TRBD2. CDR1 and CDR2 from the germline V gene are DFQATT and SNEGSKA (reference sequence). Trimming removed 6 bases from V and 7 bases from J; junction bases left unmatched: 10. CDR3 size: 14 residues.

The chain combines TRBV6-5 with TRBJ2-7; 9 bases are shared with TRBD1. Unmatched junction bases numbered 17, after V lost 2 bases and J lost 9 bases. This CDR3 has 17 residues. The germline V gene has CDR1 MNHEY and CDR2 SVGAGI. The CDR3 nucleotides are TGTGCCAGCAGTTACGTAATTGACCGGGACAGGGTCCGTGGGCAGTACTTC. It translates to CASSYVIDRDRVRGQYF.

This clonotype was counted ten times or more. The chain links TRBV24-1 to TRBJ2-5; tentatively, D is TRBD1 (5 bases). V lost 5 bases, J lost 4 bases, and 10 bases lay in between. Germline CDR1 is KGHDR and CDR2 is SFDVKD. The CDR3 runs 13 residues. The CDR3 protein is CATSGRGRETQYF. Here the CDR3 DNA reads TGTGCCACCAGTGGAAGGGGCAGAGAGACCCAGTACTTC.